This T cell receptor beta chain was identified in a study of blood T cell repertoires in COVID-19. Study-wide context: Samples came from the United States, Italy and Spain, spanning acute and convalescent COVID-19. Sample material is recorded as cDNA or gDNA derived from T cells, B-cell-depleted T cells, or PBMCs.

CDR3 length: 15 residues. The germline CDR1 and CDR2 sequences are WSHSY and SAAADI. Losses at the gene ends were 0 bases for V and 5 bases for J; bases not matched to a gene: 4. Original handling: Reference gene primer amplification in the assay estimated nucleated cell counts. Generated by immunoSEQ multiplex PCR, the TCRdb table keeps only in-frame clones and is missing some. D and trimming come from the DNA, and the V and J calls and clone size come from that table. Found here are roughly 120,000 clones, just under 85% of them singletons; the top ten hold over 6%. V and J are TRBV10-2 and TRBJ1-2, with 9 bases aligning to TRBD1. The sequenced material came from peripheral blood. This TCR was recovered from a man in his 70s with active or convalescent COVID-19. The CDR3 nucleotides read TGCGCCAGCAGTGAGTCGGGACAGGGAAGATATGGCTACACCTTC. Translated: CASSESGQGRYGYTF.